This TCR beta chain was captured in a study of graft-versus-host responses after intestinal transplantation. About the study: All recipients were given anti-thymocyte globulin induction, and tacrolimus and steroids were then administered for around three years.

This table comes from immunoSEQ multiplex PCR, and its TCRdb copy is limited to in-frame clones, with some not included. The sample holds approximately 97,000 clones, 91% seen once. Germline values: CDR1 WNHNN, CDR2 SYGVQD (reference sequence). CDR3 length: 14 amino acids. A word on this clone: Its antigen is not known.

Study-wide results and limits: After transplant, early declines in HvG clones were associated with peak levels of circulating GvH clones. GvH clones were identified in recipient marrow, with some first appearing in ileum or blood.

The chain has TRBV10-1 and TRBJ2-5; 8 bases agree with TRBD1. Matching the DNA end better, TRBJ2-7 makes the J call doubtful. The source is a human donor who was the organ donor for an intestinal transplant. This material consisted of unstimulated CD4+ T cells sorted from spleen or lymph node cells, taken before transplant. In DNA, the CDR3 is TGCGCCAGCGGGGGCAGACAGGGGCGCCACGAGCAGTACTTC. Translated: CASGGRQGRHEQYF.